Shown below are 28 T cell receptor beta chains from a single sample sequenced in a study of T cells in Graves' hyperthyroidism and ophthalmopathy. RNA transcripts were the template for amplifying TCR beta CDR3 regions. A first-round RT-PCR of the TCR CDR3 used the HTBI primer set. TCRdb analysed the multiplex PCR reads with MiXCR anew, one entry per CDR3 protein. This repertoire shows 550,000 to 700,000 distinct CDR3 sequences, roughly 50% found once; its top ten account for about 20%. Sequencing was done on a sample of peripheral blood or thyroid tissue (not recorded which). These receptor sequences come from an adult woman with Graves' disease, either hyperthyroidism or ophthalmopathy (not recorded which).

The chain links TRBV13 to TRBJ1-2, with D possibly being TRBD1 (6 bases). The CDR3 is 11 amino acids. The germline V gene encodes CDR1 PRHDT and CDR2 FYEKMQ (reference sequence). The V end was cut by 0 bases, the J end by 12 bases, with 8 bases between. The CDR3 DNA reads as TGTGCCAGCAGCTTAGGACAGGGCAACACCTTC. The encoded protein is CASSLGQGNTF.

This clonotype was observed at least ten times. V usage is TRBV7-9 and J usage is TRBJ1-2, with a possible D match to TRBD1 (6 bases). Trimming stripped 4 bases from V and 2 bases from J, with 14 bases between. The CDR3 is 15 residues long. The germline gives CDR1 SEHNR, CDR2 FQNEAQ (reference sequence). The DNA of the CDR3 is TGTGCCAGCAGCTCGGCAGGACAGCCCAACTATGGCTACACCTTC. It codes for CASSSAGQPNYGYTF.

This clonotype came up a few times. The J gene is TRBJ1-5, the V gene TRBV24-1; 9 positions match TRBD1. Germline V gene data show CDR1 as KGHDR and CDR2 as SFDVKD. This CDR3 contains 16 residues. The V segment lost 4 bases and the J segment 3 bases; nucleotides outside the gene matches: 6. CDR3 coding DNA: TGTGCCACCAGTGACGCCGGACAGGGGCCCAATCAGCCCCAGCATTTT. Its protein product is CATSDAGQGPNQPQHF.

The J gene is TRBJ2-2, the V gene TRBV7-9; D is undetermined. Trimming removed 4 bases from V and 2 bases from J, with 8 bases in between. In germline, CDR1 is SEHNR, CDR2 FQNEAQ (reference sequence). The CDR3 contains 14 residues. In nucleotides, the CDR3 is TGTGCCAGCAGCTCTTCCTATAACACCGGGGAGCTGTTTTTT. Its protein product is CASSSSYNTGELFF. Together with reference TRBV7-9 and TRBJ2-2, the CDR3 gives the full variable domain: DTGVSQNPRHKITKRGQNVTFRCDPISEHNRLYWYRQTLGQGPEFLTYFQNEAQLEKSRLLSDRFSAERPKGSFSTLEIQRTEQGDSAMYLCASSSSYNTGELFFGEGSRLTVL.

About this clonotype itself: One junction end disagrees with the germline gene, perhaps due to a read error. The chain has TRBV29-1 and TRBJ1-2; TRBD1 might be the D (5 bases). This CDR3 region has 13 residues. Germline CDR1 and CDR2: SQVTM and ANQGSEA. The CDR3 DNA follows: TGCAGCACTTTGGGGGGGTTCCTAAATGGCCACACCTTC. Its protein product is CSTLGGFLNGHTF. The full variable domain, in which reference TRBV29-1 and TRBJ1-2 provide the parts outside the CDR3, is SAVISQKPSRDICQRGTSLTIQCQVDSQVTMMFWYRQQPGQSLTLIATANQGSEATYESGFVIDKFPISRPNLTFSTLTVSNMSPEDSSIYLCSTLGGFLNGHTFGSGTRLTVV.

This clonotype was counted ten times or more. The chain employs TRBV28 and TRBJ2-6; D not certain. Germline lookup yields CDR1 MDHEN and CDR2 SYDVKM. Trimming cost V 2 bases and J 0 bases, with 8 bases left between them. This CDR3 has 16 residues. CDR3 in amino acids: CASSLVRNSGANVLTF. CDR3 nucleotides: TGTGCCAGCAGTTTAGTTCGGAACTCTGGGGCCAACGTCCTGACTTTC.

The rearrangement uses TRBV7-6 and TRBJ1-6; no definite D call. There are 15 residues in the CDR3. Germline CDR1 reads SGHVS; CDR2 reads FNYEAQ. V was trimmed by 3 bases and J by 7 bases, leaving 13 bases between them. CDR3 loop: CASSFGQIENSPLHF. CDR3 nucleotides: TGTGCCAGCAGCTTCGGGCAGATAGAGAATTCACCCCTCCACTTT.

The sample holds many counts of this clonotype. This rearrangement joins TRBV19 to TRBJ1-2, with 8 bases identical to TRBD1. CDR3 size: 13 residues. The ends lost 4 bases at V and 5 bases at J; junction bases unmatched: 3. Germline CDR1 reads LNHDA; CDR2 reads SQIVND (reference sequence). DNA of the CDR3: TGTGCCAGTAGTAGGGGGACAGGATATGGCTACACCTTC. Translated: CASSRGTGYGYTF.

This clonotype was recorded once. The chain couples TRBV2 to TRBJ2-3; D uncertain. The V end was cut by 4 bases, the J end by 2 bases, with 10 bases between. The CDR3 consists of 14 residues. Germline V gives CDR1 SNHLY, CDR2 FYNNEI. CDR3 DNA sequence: TGTGCCAGCAGTGTGGCGGCGAACACAGATACGCAGTATTTT. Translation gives CASSVAANTDTQYF.

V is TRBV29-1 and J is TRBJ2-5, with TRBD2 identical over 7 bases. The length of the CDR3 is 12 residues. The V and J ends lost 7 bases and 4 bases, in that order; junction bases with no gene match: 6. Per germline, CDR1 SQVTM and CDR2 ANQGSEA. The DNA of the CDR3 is TGCAGCGCCGGACTAGTTGGAGAGACCCAGTACTTC. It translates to CSAGLVGETQYF.

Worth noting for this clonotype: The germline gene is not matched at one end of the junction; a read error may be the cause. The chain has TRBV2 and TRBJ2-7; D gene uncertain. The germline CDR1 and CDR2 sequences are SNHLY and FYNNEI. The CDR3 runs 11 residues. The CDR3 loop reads CASSQTEPHVF. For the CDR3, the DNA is TGTGCCAGCAGTCAGACGGAGCCCCACGTCTTC.

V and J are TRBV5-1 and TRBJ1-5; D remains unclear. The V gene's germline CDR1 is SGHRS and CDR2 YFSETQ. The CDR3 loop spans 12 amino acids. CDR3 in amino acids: CAELHSNQPQHF. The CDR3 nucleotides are TGCGCAGAGTTACATAGCAATCAGCCCCAGCATTTT.

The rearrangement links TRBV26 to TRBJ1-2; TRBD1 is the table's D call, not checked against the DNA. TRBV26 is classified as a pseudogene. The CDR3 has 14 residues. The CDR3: CASSSAGPGYGYTF. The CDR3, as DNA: TGTGCCAGCAGCTCGGCCGGGCCAGGCTATGGCTACACCTTC.

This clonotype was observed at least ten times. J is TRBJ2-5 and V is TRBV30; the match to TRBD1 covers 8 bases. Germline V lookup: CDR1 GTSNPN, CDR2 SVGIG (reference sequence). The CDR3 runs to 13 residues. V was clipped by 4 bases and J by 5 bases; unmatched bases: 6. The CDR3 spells CAWIWDRTETQYF. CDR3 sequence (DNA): TGTGCCTGGATTTGGGACAGGACCGAGACCCAGTACTTC.

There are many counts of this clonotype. DNA of the CDR3: TGTGCCAGCAGTGACCCGACTAAAGGGGACACTGAAGCTTTCTTT. Protein sequence: CASSDPTKGDTEAFF. The V call is TRBV25-1, the J call TRBJ1-1; D is possibly TRBD1 (5 bases). V was cut by 3 bases and J by 3 bases, with 14 bases left in between. There are 15 residues in the CDR3. Per germline, CDR1 MGHDK and CDR2 SYGVNS.

CDR3 residues: CASIRTANSNQPQHF. Here the CDR3 DNA reads TGTGCCAGCATACGGACAGCAAATAGCAATCAGCCCCAGCATTTT. The rearrangement links TRBV28 to TRBJ1-5, with D maybe TRBD1 (6 bases). The CDR3 covers 15 residues. The V end was cut by 7 bases, the J end by 0 bases, with 13 bases between. Germline assignment: CDR1 MDHEN and CDR2 SYDVKM.

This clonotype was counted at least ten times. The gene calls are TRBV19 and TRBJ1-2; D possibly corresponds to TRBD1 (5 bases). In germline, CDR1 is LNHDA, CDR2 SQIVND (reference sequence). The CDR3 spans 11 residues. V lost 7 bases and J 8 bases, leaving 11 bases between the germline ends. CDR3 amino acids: CASTAGRGYTF. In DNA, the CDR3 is TGTGCCAGTACGGCAGGGAGAGGCTACACCTTC.

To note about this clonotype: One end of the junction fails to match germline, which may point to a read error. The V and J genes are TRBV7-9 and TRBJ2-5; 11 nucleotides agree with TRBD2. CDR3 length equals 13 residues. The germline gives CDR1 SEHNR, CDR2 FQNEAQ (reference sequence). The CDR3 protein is CASSSLAGEAQYF. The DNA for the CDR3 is TGTGCCAGCAGCTCACTAGCGGGAGAGGCCCAGTACTTC.

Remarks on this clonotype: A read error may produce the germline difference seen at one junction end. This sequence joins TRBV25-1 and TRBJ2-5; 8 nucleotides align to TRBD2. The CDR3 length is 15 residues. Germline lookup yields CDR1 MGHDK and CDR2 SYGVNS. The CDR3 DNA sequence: TGTGCCTGCAGTGCTGGGAAGCGGGGGCAAGAGACCCAGTACTTC. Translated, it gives CACSAGKRGQETQYF.

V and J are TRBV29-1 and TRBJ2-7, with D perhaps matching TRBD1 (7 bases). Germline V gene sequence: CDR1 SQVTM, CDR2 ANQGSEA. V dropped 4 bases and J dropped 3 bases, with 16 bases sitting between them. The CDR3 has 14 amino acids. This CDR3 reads CSVAQGGYGYEQYF. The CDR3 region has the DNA TGCAGCGTTGCCCAGGGGGGCTATGGCTACGAGCAGTACTTC.

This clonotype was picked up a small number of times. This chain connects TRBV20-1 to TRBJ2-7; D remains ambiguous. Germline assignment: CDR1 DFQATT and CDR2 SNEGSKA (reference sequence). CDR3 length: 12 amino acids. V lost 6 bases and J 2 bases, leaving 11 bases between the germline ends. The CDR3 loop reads CSAPAGPYEQYF. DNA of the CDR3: TGCAGTGCCCCAGCCGGACCCTACGAGCAGTACTTC.

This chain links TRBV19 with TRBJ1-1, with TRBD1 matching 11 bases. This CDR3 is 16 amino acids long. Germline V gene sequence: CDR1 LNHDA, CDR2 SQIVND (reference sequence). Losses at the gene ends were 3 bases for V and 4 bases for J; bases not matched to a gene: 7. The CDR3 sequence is CASSIRDRGLSTEAFF. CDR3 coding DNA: TGTGCCAGTAGTATCCGGGACAGGGGGTTGAGCACTGAAGCTTTCTTT.

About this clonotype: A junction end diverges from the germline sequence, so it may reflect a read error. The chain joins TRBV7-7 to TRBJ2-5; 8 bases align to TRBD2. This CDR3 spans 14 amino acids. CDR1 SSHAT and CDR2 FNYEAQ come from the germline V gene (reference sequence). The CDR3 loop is CASSLSLAEETQYF. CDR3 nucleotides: TGTGCTAGCAGCCTGTCACTAGCGGAAGAGACCCAGTACTTC.

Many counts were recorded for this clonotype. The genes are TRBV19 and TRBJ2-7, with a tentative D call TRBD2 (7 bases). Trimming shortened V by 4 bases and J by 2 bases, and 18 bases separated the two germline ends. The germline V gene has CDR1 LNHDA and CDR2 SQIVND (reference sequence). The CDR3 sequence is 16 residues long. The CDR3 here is CASSTFLGGPPYEQYF. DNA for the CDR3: TGTGCCAGTAGTACGTTCCTCGGGGGGCCCCCCTACGAGCAGTACTTC.

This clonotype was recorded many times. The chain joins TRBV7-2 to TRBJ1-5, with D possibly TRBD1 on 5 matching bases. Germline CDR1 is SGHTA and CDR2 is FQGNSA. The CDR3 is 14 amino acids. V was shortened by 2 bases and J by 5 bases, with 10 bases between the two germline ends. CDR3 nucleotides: TGTGCCAGCAGCTTATGGCAGGGCGATCAGCCCCAGCATTTT. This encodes CASSLWQGDQPQHF.

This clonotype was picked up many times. The CDR3 DNA is TGTGCCAGCAGCCAAGAGTACGGGGGGGGCACTGAAGCTTTCTTT. The encoded protein is CASSQEYGGGTEAFF. The chain links TRBV14 to TRBJ1-1; D perhaps matches TRBD1 (5 bases). Trimming took off 0 bases at V and 4 bases at J, with 12 bases between the two ends. The CDR3 covers 15 residues. Germline assignment: CDR1 SGHDN and CDR2 FVKESK.

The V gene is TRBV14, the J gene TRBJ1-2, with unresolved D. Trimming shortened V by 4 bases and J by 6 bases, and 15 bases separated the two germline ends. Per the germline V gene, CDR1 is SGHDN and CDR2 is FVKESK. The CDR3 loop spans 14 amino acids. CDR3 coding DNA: TGTGCCAGCAGCCCGAGGGATCTTAAACATGGCTACACCTTC. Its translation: CASSPRDLKHGYTF.

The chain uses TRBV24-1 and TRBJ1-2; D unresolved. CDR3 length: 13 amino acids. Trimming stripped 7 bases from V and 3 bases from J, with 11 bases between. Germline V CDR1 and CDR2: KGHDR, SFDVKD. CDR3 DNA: TGTGCCACCAGCGAGGGAACGGACTATGGCTACACCTTC. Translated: CATSEGTDYGYTF.